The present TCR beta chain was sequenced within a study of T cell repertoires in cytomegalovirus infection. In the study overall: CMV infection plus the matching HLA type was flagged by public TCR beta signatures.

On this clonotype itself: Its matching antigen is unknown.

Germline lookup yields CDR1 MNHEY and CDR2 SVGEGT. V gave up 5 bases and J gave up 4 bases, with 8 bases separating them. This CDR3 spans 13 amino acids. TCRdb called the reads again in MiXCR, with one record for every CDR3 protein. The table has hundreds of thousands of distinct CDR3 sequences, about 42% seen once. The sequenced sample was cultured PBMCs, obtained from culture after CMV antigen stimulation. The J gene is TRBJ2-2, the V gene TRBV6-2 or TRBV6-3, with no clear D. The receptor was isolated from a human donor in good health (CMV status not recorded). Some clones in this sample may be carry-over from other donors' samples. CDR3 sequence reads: CASSGAATGELFF. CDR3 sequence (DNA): TGTGCCAGCAGTGGTGCGGCCACCGGGGAGCTGTTTTTT.